This T cell receptor (beta chain) was identified during a study of blood T cell repertoires in COVID-19. About the study: COVID-19 samples from acute and convalescent phases originated in the United States, Italy and Spain. T cells, B-cell-depleted T cells, or PBMCs supplied cDNA or gDNA.

CDR3 length equals 18 residues. Germline CDR1 is LNHNV and CDR2 is YYDKDF (reference sequence). The V gene end was trimmed by 0 bases and the J gene end by 2 bases; junction bases not matched to a gene: 9. In the study's own analysis: Amplified reference gene primers provided the basis for estimating nucleated cell counts. Repertoires were generated with immunoSEQ multiplex PCR, while TCRdb's copy carries only in-frame clones and drops some. D and trimming were read from the DNA, whereas the V and J calls and clone size are those reported in that table. Seen here are roughly 140,000 clones, around four fifths observed once, and the top ten hold roughly 3%.

This chain links TRBV15 with TRBJ1-1, with TRBD1 matching 10 bases. The sequenced material came from peripheral blood. The origin of this receptor is a woman aged 40 to 49 with active or convalescent COVID-19. The CDR3 DNA follows: TGTGCCACCAGCAGAGATGGAGACAGGGGGCGGGATAACACTGAAGCTTTCTTT. Translating gives CATSRDGDRGRDNTEAFF.